This entry lists 15 T cell receptor beta chains sequenced from one sample in a study of blood T cell repertoires in COVID-19. The data were produced by immunoSEQ multiplex PCR, yet TCRdb's version contains in-frame clones alone and is incomplete. The data contain some 180,000 clones, roughly 80% of them singletons. The sequenced sample was peripheral blood. These receptors were obtained from a woman aged 40 to 50 with COVID-19, enrolled during active disease.

Note on this clone: The same CDR3 is also encoded by other DNA sequences in this sample. The chain couples TRBV18 to TRBJ2-1; TRBD2 might be the D (6 bases). Germline CDR1 is KGHSH and CDR2 is LQKENI. Trimming took 2 bases from V and 4 from J, leaving 12 bases between them. The CDR3 is made up of 15 amino acids. The CDR3 bases are TGTGCCAGCTCACCAAGGACGGGAGCTTACAATGAGCAGTTCTTC. Its translation is CASSPRTGAYNEQFF.

The chain links TRBV3-1 (or the pseudogene TRBV3-2) to TRBJ1-5; D is unresolved. Deletions cut 0 bases from V and 7 bases from J, with 10 bases between. Germline V lookup: CDR1 LGHDT, CDR2 YNNKEL (reference sequence). The CDR3 is 14 amino acids. The CDR3 DNA is TGTGCCAGCAGCCAAGATTCGGGGAGGCAGCCCCAGCATTTT. Amino acids: CASSQDSGRQPQHF.

The gene calls are TRBV19 and TRBJ1-2; D call uncertain. Trimming pared 4 bases from V and 4 bases from J, leaving 13 bases between. This CDR3 contains 14 residues. CDR1 and CDR2 from the germline V gene are LNHDA and SQIVND (reference sequence). DNA for the CDR3: TGTGCCAGTAGTAGGACGGGGATGCTCTATGGCTACACCTTC. This encodes CASSRTGMLYGYTF.

The CDR3 region has the DNA TGTGCCAGCACGGGGCGGGAGGGCTTCCTCAGGAACTACGAGCAGTACTTC. This translates into CASTGREGFLRNYEQYF. The V and J genes are TRBV2 and TRBJ2-7; 9 bases agree with TRBD2. V gave up 7 bases and J gave up 3 bases; unmatched junction bases: 16. The V gene's germline CDR1 is SNHLY and CDR2 FYNNEI. The CDR3 is made up of 17 amino acids.

This clone was counted a few times. This chain uses TRBV14 with TRBJ2-3; D uncertain. Trimming shortened V by 0 bases and J by 0 bases, and 7 bases separated the two germline ends. The CDR3 consists of 15 residues. Germline V gene data show CDR1 as SGHDN and CDR2 as FVKESK. This CDR3 is CASSQEELSTDTQYF. CDR3 DNA: TGTGCCAGCAGCCAAGAAGAGTTAAGCACAGATACGCAGTATTTT.

The chain is built from TRBV19 and TRBJ2-2; D not resolved. V was cut by 5 bases and J by 0 bases, with 7 bases left in between. The CDR3 has 14 amino acids. CDR1 is LNHDA, CDR2 SQIVND, per germline (reference sequence). CDR3 residues: CASSYSTNTGELFF. The CDR3 region has the DNA TGTGCCAGTAGTTACAGTACGAACACCGGGGAGCTGTTTTTT.

The chain recombines TRBV28 with TRBJ2-7; 10 nucleotides match TRBD2. The CDR3 consists of 14 residues. Looked up from germline, CDR1 is MDHEN and CDR2 is SYDVKM. The V and J ends lost 2 bases and 3 bases, in that order; junction bases with no gene match: 1. CDR3 loop: CASSLTSGIYEQYF. In nucleotides, the CDR3 is TGTGCCAGCAGTTTAACTAGCGGGATCTACGAGCAGTACTTC.

The CDR3 nucleotides read TGTGCCAGCTCACCACCCCCGAGCTCCTACAATGAGCAGTTCTTC. Translating it yields CASSPPPSSYNEQFF. This chain uses TRBV18 with TRBJ2-1; D gene ambiguous. This CDR3 region has 15 residues. V gave up 0 bases and J gave up 0 bases, with 6 bases separating them. CDR1 and CDR2 from the germline V gene are KGHSH and LQKENI.

This clone appeared a few times. The gene calls are TRBV6-5 and TRBJ2-2, with TRBD1 matching over 7 bases. CDR3 length: 15 amino acids. Germline V gene data show CDR1 as MNHEY and CDR2 as SVGAGI. V gave up 6 bases and J gave up 2 bases; unmatched junction bases: 6. CDR3 DNA: TGTGCCAGCAGCAACGGACAGGCCAACACCGGGGAGCTGTTTTTT. Translating it yields CASSNGQANTGELFF.

This chain uses TRBV28 with TRBJ1-2; 8 bases are shared with TRBD1. J gave up 4 bases and V 6 bases, and 10 bases lay outside the gene matches. The CDR3 sequence is 15 residues long. The germline V gene has CDR1 MDHEN and CDR2 SYDVKM. The CDR3 sequence is CASSPGQGLPYGYTF. DNA for the CDR3: TGTGCCAGCAGCCCTGGACAGGGACTACCCTATGGCTACACCTTC.

This rearrangement joins TRBV5-4 to TRBJ1-2, with unresolved D. With 2 bases removed from V and 3 bases from J, the gap between germline ends came to 8 bases. The CDR3 length is 13 residues. CDR1 is SGHNT and CDR2 is YYREEE in the germline V gene (reference sequence). The CDR3 here is CASSFGLDYGYTF. CDR3 DNA: TGTGCCAGCAGCTTCGGGTTAGACTATGGCTACACCTTC.

This clone is medium-sized by share. V is TRBV28 and J is TRBJ2-3; D is possibly TRBD2 (5 bases). The CDR3 runs to 15 residues. Trimming left V 6 bases short and J 0 bases short, with 13 bases between. CDR1 MDHEN and CDR2 SYDVKM come from the germline V gene. The CDR3 DNA is TGTGCCAGCAGGTTTTTGAGCGGCAGCACAGATACGCAGTATTTT. Residues: CASRFLSGSTDTQYF.

The CDR3 coding sequence is TGCGCCAGCAGCTTGGACAGGGGTGGCTACACCTTC. Translating it yields CASSLDRGGYTF. This chain links TRBV5-1 with TRBJ1-2; 7 nucleotides align to TRBD1. Germline V gene sequence: CDR1 SGHRS, CDR2 YFSETQ. After removal of 0 bases from V and 7 bases from J, the junction contained 0 bases not matched to a gene. There are 12 residues in the CDR3.

This clone ranks as medium-sized. The genes are TRBV7-9 and TRBJ1-6, with 7 bases identical to TRBD1. V shed 4 bases and J 7 bases; nucleotides not matched to a gene: 4. The CDR3 consists of 14 residues. The germline V gene encodes CDR1 SEHNR and CDR2 FQNEAQ (reference sequence). CDR3 DNA: TGTGCCAGCAGCTCGGAACAGGGGAATTCACCCCTCCACTTT. Translating gives CASSSEQGNSPLHF. Full variable domain (remainder filled in from reference TRBV7-9 and TRBJ1-6): DTGVSQNPRHKITKRGQNVTFRCDPISEHNRLYWYRQTLGQGPEFLTYFQNEAQLEKSRLLSDRFSAERPKGSFSTLEIQRTEQGDSAMYLCASSSEQGNSPLHFGNGTRLTVT.

The CDR3 reads CASSAVDSSYEQYF. CDR3 DNA sequence: TGTGCCAGCAGCGCCGTGGACAGCTCCTACGAGCAGTACTTC. The chain uses TRBV7-9 and TRBJ2-7; possibly TRBD1 for D (6 bases). Germline V CDR1 and CDR2: SEHNR, FQNEAQ (reference sequence). V lost 5 bases to trimming and J lost 0 bases, with 11 bases between them. This CDR3 is built from 14 residues. The entire variable domain, with the rest obtained from reference TRBV7-9 and TRBJ2-7, is as follows: DTGVSQNPRHKITKRGQNVTFRCDPISEHNRLYWYRQTLGQGPEFLTYFQNEAQLEKSRLLSDRFSAERPKGSFSTLEIQRTEQGDSAMYLCASSAVDSSYEQYFGPGTRLTVT.